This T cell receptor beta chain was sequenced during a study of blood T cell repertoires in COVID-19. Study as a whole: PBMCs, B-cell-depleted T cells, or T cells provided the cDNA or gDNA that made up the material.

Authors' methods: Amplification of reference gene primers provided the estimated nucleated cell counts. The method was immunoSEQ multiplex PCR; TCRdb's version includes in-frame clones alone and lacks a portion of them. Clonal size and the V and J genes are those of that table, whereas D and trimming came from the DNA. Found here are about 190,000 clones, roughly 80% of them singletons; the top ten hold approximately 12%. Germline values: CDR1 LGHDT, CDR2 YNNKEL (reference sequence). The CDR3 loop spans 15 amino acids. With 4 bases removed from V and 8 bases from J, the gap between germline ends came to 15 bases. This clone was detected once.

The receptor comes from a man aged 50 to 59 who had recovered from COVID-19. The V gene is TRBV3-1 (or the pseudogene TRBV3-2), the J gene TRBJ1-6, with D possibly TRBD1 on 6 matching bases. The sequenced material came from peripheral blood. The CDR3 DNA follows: TGTGCCAGCAGCCCCGAACCGGACAGCCATTCACCCCTCCACTTT. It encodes CASSPEPDSHSPLHF.